Below are 31 T cell receptor beta chains sequenced from a single sample in a study of T cell responses to AZD1222 COVID-19 vaccine. The data were produced by immunoSEQ multiplex PCR, yet TCRdb's version contains in-frame clones alone and is incomplete. The sample includes about 100,000 clones, about 90% of them seen just once. The sample was peripheral blood, taken on day 0 of AZD1222 vaccination. These TCRs come from an adult in good health.

The rearrangement links TRBV6-5 to TRBJ1-2, with a weak D call TRBD1 (5 bases). Germline values: CDR1 MNHEY, CDR2 SVGAGI. The CDR3 runs 13 residues. The V end was cut by 6 bases, the J end by 4 bases, with 12 bases between. The CDR3 DNA reads TGTGCCAGCAGCAACGGGGCCACCTATGGCTACACCTTC. Amino acids: CASSNGATYGYTF.

The CDR3 DNA follows: TGTGCCAGCAGCCAAGTTGTGTCCAGGGCGCTAATTTATGGCTACACCTTC. It codes for CASSQVVSRALIYGYTF. V usage is TRBV3-1 (or the pseudogene TRBV3-2) and J usage is TRBJ1-2, with a tentative D call TRBD1 (5 bases). Germline V lookup: CDR1 LGHDT, CDR2 YNNKEL (reference sequence). V shed 1 base and J shed 5 bases, with 20 bases lying between them. The CDR3 totals 17 residues.

V gene TRBV7-8 combines with J gene TRBJ1-1; 7 nucleotides line up with TRBD1. The CDR3 consists of 16 residues. Unmatched junction bases numbered 11, after V lost 4 bases and J lost 3 bases. Germline lookup yields CDR1 SGHVS and CDR2 FQNEAQ. CDR3 DNA sequence: TGTGCCAGCAGCTATTCTGCGGCAGGGGGTTACACTGAAGCTTTCTTT. Residues: CASSYSAAGGYTEAFF.

The rearrangement links TRBV30 to TRBJ1-1; perhaps TRBD1 as D (5 bases). The V end lost 1 base, the J end lost 4 bases, and 13 bases lay between the germline ends. The germline V gene encodes CDR1 GTSNPN and CDR2 SVGIG (reference sequence). This CDR3 region has 14 residues. The CDR3: CAWSGQWGSTEAFF. The CDR3 DNA reads TGTGCCTGGAGTGGGCAATGGGGGAGCACTGAAGCTTTCTTT.

This chain connects TRBV6-5 to TRBJ1-1; no clear D. Germline V lookup: CDR1 MNHEY, CDR2 SVGAGI. V was trimmed by 4 bases and J by 6 bases, leaving 6 bases between them. The CDR3 runs 11 residues. CDR3 DNA sequence: TGTGCCAGCAGTTTGAGCCCTGAAGCTTTCTTT. This codes for CASSLSPEAFF.

This clone was counted a single time. The V and J genes are TRBV3-1 (or the pseudogene TRBV3-2) and TRBJ2-1; D perhaps matches TRBD2 (7 bases). The length of the CDR3 is 16 residues. Trimming removed 0 bases at V and 7 bases at J, with 16 bases between. CDR1 is LGHDT, CDR2 YNNKEL, per germline (reference sequence). The CDR3 DNA reads as TGTGCCAGCAGCCAAGATTTTGCGGGGGCTGGAAATGAGCAGTTCTTC. As protein: CASSQDFAGAGNEQFF.

The chain combines TRBV9 with TRBJ1-1, with TRBD1 identical over 7 bases. Germline assignment: CDR1 SGDLS and CDR2 YYNGEE. The junction had 2 bases not matched to a gene; V was cut back by 5 bases and J by 1 base. This CDR3 has 13 amino acids. The CDR3 coding sequence is TGTGCCAGCAGTTCAGGGGGGAACACTGAAGCTTTCTTT. Residues: CASSSGGNTEAFF.

This chain connects TRBV4-1 to TRBJ2-1; 11 nucleotides agree with TRBD2. The CDR3 covers 15 residues. Germline CDR1 is MGHRA and CDR2 is YSYEKL. V lost 4 bases, J lost 3 bases, and 2 bases stayed unmatched. CDR3 in amino acids: CASSRGTSGYNEQFF. The CDR3 nucleotides are TGCGCCAGCAGCCGGGGGACTAGCGGCTACAATGAGCAGTTCTTC.

This CDR3 is CATSREPDTQYF. The CDR3 DNA follows: TGTGCCACCAGCAGAGAACCAGATACGCAGTATTTT. The chain combines TRBV15 with TRBJ2-3; D gene unclear. V dropped 0 bases and J dropped 4 bases, with 2 bases sitting between them. Germline V gene data show CDR1 as LNHNV and CDR2 as YYDKDF (reference sequence). This CDR3 contains 12 residues.

This clone was seen a single time. The chain is built from TRBV6-2 or TRBV6-3 and TRBJ2-3, with D perhaps matching TRBD1 (5 bases). The V end lost 5 bases, the J end lost 5 bases, and 8 bases lay between the germline ends. The CDR3 sequence is 12 residues long. The germline gives CDR1 MNHEY, CDR2 SVGEGT. The CDR3 loop is CASSRQLDTQYF. The CDR3, as DNA: TGTGCCAGCAGTCGACAGCTAGATACGCAGTATTTT.

The chain carries TRBV12-3 or TRBV12-4 and TRBJ1-2; 9 bases agree with TRBD1. V was clipped by 6 bases and J by 7 bases; unmatched bases: 6. CDR3 length: 13 amino acids. The CDR3 DNA sequence: TGTGCCAGCAGGGGGGACAGGGCGCGTGGCTACACCTTC. Its translation: CASRGDRARGYTF.

The table lists this clone with a count of one. The chain links TRBV24-1 to TRBJ1-2; no clear D gene. Trimming stripped 3 bases from V and 4 bases from J, with 8 bases between. The CDR3 covers 13 residues. Germline loops: CDR1 KGHDR, CDR2 SFDVKD. The CDR3: CATSDRLGYGYTF. CDR3 coding DNA: TGTGCCACCAGTGATCGGTTGGGCTATGGCTACACCTTC.

V and J are TRBV7-9 and TRBJ1-4; no firm D call. Germline V gene data show CDR1 as SEHNR and CDR2 as FQNEAQ (reference sequence). V lost 3 bases and J 10 bases, leaving 12 bases between the germline ends. CDR3 length equals 13 residues. The CDR3 bases are TGTGCCAGCAGCTTTTCGAATATCGGAAAACTGTTTTTT. It translates to CASSFSNIGKLFF. The variable domain in full, completed from reference TRBV7-9 and TRBJ1-4, reads DTGVSQNPRHKITKRGQNVTFRCDPISEHNRLYWYRQTLGQGPEFLTYFQNEAQLEKSRLLSDRFSAERPKGSFSTLEIQRTEQGDSAMYLCASSFSNIGKLFFGSGTQLSVL.

This chain links TRBV27 with TRBJ2-7; TRBD1 aligns across 11 bases. CDR3 size: 14 residues. Trimming at V came to 5 bases and at J to 3 bases, leaving 3 bases not matched to a gene. From germline, CDR1 is MNHEY and CDR2 SMNVEV (reference sequence). CDR3 nucleotide sequence: TGTGCCAGCAGTACGGGGACAGGGGGCTACGAGCAGTACTTC. Translation gives CASSTGTGGYEQYF.

The chain combines TRBV7-8 with TRBJ1-6; D gene ambiguous. V gave up 6 bases and J gave up 7 bases, with 10 bases separating them. CDR3 length: 13 amino acids. CDR1 is SGHVS, CDR2 FQNEAQ, per germline. The CDR3 DNA is TGTGCCAGCAGTCTAGGGAAAAATTCACCCCTCCACTTT. It encodes CASSLGKNSPLHF.

The rearrangement links TRBV12-3 or TRBV12-4 to TRBJ1-1; D is possibly TRBD1 (6 bases). This CDR3 has 11 amino acids. V lost 3 bases to trimming and J lost 10 bases, with 9 bases between them. The CDR3, as DNA: TGTGCCAGCAGTTTTGGAGGGGGAGCTTTCTTT. Translated: CASSFGGGAFF.

This clone occurred once. The chain couples TRBV9 to TRBJ1-3, with TRBD1 as a possible D gene (6 bases). V was pared by 3 bases and J by 3 bases, with 13 bases between. In germline, CDR1 is SGDLS, CDR2 YYNGEE. This CDR3 region has 15 residues. The CDR3 sequence: CASSALLGGGNTIYF. Here the CDR3 DNA reads TGTGCCAGCAGCGCCCTTTTAGGGGGTGGAAACACCATATATTTT.

The rearrangement joins TRBV29-1 to TRBJ2-2; 7 bases agree with TRBD2. Trimming at V came to 7 bases and at J to 4 bases, leaving 3 bases not matched to a gene. Per the germline V gene, CDR1 is SQVTM and CDR2 is ANQGSEA. CDR3 length equals 12 residues. DNA of the CDR3: TGCAGCGCACCGGGGGGCACCGGGGAGCTGTTTTTT. Residues: CSAPGGTGELFF.

V is TRBV2 and J is TRBJ1-1; TRBD1 is a possible D gene (6 bases). This CDR3 contains 14 residues. Germline V gives CDR1 SNHLY, CDR2 FYNNEI. V was shortened by 6 bases and J by 11 bases, with 22 bases between the two germline ends. In DNA, the CDR3 is TGTGCCAGCAGCGGGACCACGGGGGCAGGGCCTGCTTTCTTT. Translated, it gives CASSGTTGAGPAFF.

The chain's CDR3 is CASSVGVANEQFF. CDR3 DNA: TGTGCCAGCAGCGTAGGGGTCGCCAATGAGCAGTTCTTC. The chain links TRBV9 to TRBJ2-1; no clear D gene. Germline CDR1 SGDLS, CDR2 YYNGEE. Trimming cost V 0 bases and J 6 bases, with 7 bases left between them. The CDR3 covers 13 residues.

The rearrangement uses TRBV7-2 and TRBJ1-5; no reliable D call. V was pared by 1 base and J by 4 bases, with 8 bases between. The CDR3 contains 14 residues. From germline, CDR1 is SGHTA and CDR2 FQGNSA. CDR3: CASSLEARNQPQHF. As DNA, the CDR3 is TGTGCCAGCAGCTTAGAGGCAAGGAATCAGCCCCAGCATTTT.

The gene calls are TRBV30 and TRBJ1-1; the D gene is possibly TRBD1 (6 bases). Germline CDR1 and CDR2: GTSNPN and SVGIG (reference sequence). The CDR3 loop spans 13 amino acids. V lost 0 bases, J lost 8 bases, and 13 bases lay in between. Here the CDR3 reads CAWSVNQGLEAFF. For the CDR3, the DNA is TGTGCCTGGAGTGTAAATCAGGGGCTCGAAGCTTTCTTT.

The rearrangement joins TRBV4-3 to TRBJ2-7; D is unclear. The CDR3 loop spans 14 amino acids. The V end lost 0 bases, the J end lost 7 bases, and 13 bases lay between the germline ends. The germline V gene has CDR1 LGHNA and CDR2 YSLEER. The CDR3 reads CASSQEPEPEEQYF. The CDR3 DNA reads TGCGCCAGCAGCCAAGAGCCGGAGCCGGAAGAGCAGTACTTC.

V usage is TRBV6-2 or TRBV6-3 and J usage is TRBJ1-1; D remains unclear. Germline V gene data show CDR1 as MNHEY and CDR2 as SVGEGT. This CDR3 spans 13 amino acids. Trimming cost V 2 bases and J 4 bases, with 8 bases left between them. The CDR3 DNA reads as TGTGCCAGCAGTTACCCGGAAGGCACTGAAGCTTTCTTT. Translated, it gives CASSYPEGTEAFF.

The chain joins TRBV7-6 to TRBJ1-4; 12 nucleotides align to TRBD1. The CDR3 is made up of 15 amino acids. J gave up 7 bases and V 11 bases, and 11 bases lay outside the gene matches. Germline V gene data show CDR1 as SGHVS and CDR2 as FNYEAQ. CDR3 in DNA: TGTGCCTGGGGACAGGGGGCTGTAGCAGGTGAAAAACTGTTTTTT. Translating it yields CAWGQGAVAGEKLFF.

J is TRBJ1-1 and V is TRBV6-5, with no clear D. The germline CDR1 and CDR2 sequences are MNHEY and SVGAGI. The V end lost 7 bases, the J end lost 2 bases, and 14 bases lay between the germline ends. This CDR3 has 14 amino acids. The CDR3 coding sequence is TGTGCCAGCAAACAGACGACGCTAAACACTGAAGCTTTCTTT. It translates to CASKQTTLNTEAFF.

CDR3 loop: CASSSLRLQYEQYF. Written as DNA, the CDR3 is TGTGCCAGCAGTTCTCTCAGGTTACAATACGAGCAGTACTTC. The V gene is TRBV27, the J gene TRBJ2-7; no firm D call. The CDR3 sequence is 14 residues long. V lost 4 bases and J lost 4, with 14 bases in between. Germline CDR1 and CDR2: MNHEY and SMNVEV (reference sequence).

This chain connects TRBV27 to TRBJ2-5; D is undetermined. Per germline, CDR1 MNHEY and CDR2 SMNVEV (reference sequence). Between the trimmed V and J ends, which lost 2 bases and 0 bases, there was a span of 4 bases. The CDR3 extends over 13 amino acids. The CDR3 DNA is TGTGCCAGCAGTTTAATGAACCAAGAGACCCAGTACTTC. It specifies CASSLMNQETQYF.

The genes are TRBV21-1 and TRBJ2-3; the table's D call, TRBD2, has no DNA check behind it. TRBV21-1 is recorded as a pseudogene. The CDR3 covers 19 residues. CDR3 nucleotide sequence: TGTGCCAGCAGCAAAGATTGTACTAGCCCTCCAGGGTACACAGATACGCAGTATTTT. Residues: CASSKDCTSPPGYTDTQYF.

The rearrangement joins TRBV27 to TRBJ2-7; 11 bases line up with TRBD2. The CDR3 totals 16 residues. Germline-derived CDR1 and CDR2 are MNHEY and SMNVEV (reference sequence). The V gene end was trimmed by 3 bases and the J gene end by 3 bases; junction bases not matched to a gene: 7. The CDR3, as DNA: TGTGCCAGCAGTTTCCTTACTAGCGGGGGCCACTACGAGCAGTACTTC. Encoded protein: CASSFLTSGGHYEQYF.

The chain employs TRBV6-1 and TRBJ2-7; D possibly corresponds to TRBD1 (6 bases). Trimming pared 0 bases from V and 9 bases from J, leaving 12 bases between. This CDR3 is 13 amino acids long. The germline gives CDR1 MNHNS, CDR2 SASEGT. This CDR3 is CASSEATRGWQYF. CDR3 bases: TGTGCCAGCAGTGAAGCGACGAGGGGGTGGCAGTACTTC.